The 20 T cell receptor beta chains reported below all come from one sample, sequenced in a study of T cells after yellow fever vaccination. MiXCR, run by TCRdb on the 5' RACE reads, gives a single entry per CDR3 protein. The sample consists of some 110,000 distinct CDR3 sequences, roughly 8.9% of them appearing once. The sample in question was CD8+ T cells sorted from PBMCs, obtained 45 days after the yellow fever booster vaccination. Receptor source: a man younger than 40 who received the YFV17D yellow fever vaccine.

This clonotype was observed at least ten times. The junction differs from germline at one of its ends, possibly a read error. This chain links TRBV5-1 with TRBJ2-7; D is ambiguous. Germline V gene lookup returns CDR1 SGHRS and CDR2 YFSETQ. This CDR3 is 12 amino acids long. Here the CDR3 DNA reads TGTGCCAGCAGTTTAGTGGGGTACGAGCAGTACTTC. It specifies CASSLVGYEQYF.

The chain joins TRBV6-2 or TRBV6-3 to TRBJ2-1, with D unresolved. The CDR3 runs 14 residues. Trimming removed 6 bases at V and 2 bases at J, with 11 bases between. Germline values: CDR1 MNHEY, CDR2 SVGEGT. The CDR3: CASRVDLAYNEQFF. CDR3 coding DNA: TGTGCCAGCAGGGTCGACTTGGCCTACAATGAGCAGTTCTTC.

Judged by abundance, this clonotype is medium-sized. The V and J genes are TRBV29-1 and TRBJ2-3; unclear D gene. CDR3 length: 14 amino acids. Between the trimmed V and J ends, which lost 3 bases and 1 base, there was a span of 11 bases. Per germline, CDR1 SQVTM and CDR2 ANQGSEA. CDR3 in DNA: TGCAGCGTTGATCTGGGTTTGGGCACAGATACGCAGTATTTT. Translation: CSVDLGLGTDTQYF.

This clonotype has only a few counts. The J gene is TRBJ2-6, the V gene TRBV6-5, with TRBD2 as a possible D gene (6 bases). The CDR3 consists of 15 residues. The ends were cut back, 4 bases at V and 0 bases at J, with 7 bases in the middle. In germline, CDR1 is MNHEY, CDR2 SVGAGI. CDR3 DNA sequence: TGTGCCAGCAGTTCGGGGGACTCTGGGGCCAACGTCCTGACTTTC. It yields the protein CASSSGDSGANVLTF.

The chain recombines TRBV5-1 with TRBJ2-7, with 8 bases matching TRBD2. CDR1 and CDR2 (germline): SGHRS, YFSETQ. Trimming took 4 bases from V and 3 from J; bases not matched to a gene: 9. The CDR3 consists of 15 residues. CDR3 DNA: TGCGCCAGCAGCCCTTTCGCGGGAGGAGACTACGAGCAGTACTTC. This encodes CASSPFAGGDYEQYF.

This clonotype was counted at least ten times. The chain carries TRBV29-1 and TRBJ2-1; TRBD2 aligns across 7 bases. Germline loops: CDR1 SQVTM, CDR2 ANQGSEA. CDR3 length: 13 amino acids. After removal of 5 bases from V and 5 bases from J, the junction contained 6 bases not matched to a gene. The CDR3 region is CSVWDYEHNEQFF. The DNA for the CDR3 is TGCAGCGTTTGGGACTACGAGCACAATGAGCAGTTCTTC.

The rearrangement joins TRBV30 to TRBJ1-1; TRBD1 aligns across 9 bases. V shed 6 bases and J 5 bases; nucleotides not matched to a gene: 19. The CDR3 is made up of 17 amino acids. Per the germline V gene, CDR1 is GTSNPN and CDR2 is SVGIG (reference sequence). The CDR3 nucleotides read TGTGCCTGTAATTACCCACAGGGGGCGAGGGAAGGGACTGAAGCTTTCTTT. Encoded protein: CACNYPQGAREGTEAFF.

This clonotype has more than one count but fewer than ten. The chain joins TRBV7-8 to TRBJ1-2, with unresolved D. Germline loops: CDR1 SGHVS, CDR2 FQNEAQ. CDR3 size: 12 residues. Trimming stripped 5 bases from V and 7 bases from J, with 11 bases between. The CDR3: CASSPGSIGYTF. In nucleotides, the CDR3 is TGTGCCAGCAGCCCAGGAAGTATTGGCTACACCTTC.

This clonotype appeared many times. This CDR3 is CAITPGSSYEQYF. In DNA, the CDR3 is TGTGCCATCACGCCGGGATCTTCCTACGAGCAGTACTTC. V usage is TRBV10-3 and J usage is TRBJ2-7; tentatively, D is TRBD2 (5 bases). The CDR3 extends over 13 amino acids. Per germline, CDR1 ENHRY and CDR2 SYGVKD. Trimming took 7 bases from V and 1 from J, leaving 11 bases between them.

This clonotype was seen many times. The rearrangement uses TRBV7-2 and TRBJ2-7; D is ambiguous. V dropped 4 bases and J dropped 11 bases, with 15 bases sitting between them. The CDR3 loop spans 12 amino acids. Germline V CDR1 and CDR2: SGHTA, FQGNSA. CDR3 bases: TGTGCCAGCAGCTCAGGTCCAATCTCGGAGTACTTC. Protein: CASSSGPISEYF.

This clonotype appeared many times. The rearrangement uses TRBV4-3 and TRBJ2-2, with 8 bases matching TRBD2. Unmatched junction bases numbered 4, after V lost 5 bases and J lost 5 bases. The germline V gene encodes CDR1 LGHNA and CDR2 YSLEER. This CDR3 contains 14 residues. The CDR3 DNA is TGCGCCAGCAGCGTAGCGGGATGGACCGGGGAGCTGTTTTTT. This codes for CASSVAGWTGELFF.

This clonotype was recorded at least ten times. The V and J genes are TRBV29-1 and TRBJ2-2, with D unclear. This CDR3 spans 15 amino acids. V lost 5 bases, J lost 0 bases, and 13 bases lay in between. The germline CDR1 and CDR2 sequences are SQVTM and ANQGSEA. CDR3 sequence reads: CSVSTQNSNTGELFF. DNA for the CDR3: TGCAGCGTTTCGACTCAAAATTCGAACACCGGGGAGCTGTTTTTT.

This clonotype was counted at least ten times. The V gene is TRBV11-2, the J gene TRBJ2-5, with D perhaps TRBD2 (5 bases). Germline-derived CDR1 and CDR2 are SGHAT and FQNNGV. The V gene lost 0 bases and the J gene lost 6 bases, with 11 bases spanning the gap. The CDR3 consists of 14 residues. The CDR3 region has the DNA TGTGCCAGCAGCTTAGATCACGGGGTAAAGACCCAGTACTTC. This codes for CASSLDHGVKTQYF.

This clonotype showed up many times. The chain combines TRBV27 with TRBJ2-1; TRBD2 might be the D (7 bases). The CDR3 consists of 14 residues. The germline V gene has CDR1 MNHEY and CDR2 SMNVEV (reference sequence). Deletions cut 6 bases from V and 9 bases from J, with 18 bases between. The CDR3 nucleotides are TGTGCCAGCAGCCCTGTGGGGGGGCGCGTTGAGCAGTTCTTC. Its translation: CASSPVGGRVEQFF.

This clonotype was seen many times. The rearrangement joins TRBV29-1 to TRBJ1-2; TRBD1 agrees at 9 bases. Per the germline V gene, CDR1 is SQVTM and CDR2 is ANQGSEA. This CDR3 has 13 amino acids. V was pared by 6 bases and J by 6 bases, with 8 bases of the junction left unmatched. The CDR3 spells CSVWTGDVDGYTF. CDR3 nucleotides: TGCAGCGTGTGGACAGGGGATGTAGATGGCTACACCTTC.

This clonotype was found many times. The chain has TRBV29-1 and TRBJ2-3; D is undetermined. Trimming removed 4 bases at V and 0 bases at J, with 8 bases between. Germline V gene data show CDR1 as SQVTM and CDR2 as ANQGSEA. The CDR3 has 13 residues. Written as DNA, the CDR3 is TGCAGCGTTGGGGCAGACAGCACAGATACGCAGTATTTT. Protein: CSVGADSTDTQYF.

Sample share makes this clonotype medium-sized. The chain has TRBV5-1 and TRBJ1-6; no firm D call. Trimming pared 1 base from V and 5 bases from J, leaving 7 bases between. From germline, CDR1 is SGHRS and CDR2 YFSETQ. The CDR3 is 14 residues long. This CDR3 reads CASSLYVDNSPLHF. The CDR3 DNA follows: TGCGCCAGCAGCTTGTACGTTGATAATTCACCCCTCCACTTT.

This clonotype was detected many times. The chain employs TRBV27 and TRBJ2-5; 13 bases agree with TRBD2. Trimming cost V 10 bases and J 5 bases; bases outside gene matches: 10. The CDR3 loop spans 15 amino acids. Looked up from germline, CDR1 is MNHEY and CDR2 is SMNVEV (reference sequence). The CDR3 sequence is CATRGTSGIQETQYF. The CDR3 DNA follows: TGTGCCACCCGCGGGACTAGCGGGATCCAGGAGACCCAGTACTTC.

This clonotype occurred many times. This chain's CDR3 is CATSLSIGGLSYEQYF. In DNA form, the CDR3 reads TGTGCCACCAGCTTAAGTATCGGGGGGCTCTCCTACGAGCAGTACTTC. The J gene is TRBJ2-7, the V gene TRBV15, with D tentatively TRBD2 (7 bases). The V end lost 5 bases, the J end lost 0 bases, and 17 bases lay between the germline ends. Germline V gives CDR1 LNHNV, CDR2 YYDKDF (reference sequence). The CDR3 has 16 residues. Combining the CDR3 with reference TRBV15 and TRBJ2-7 gives the whole variable domain DAMVIQNPRYQVTQFGKPVTLSCSQTLNHNVMYWYQQKSSQAPKLLFHYYDKDFNNEADTPDNFQSRRPNTSFCFLDIRSPGLGDTAMYLCATSLSIGGLSYEQYFGPGTRLTVT.

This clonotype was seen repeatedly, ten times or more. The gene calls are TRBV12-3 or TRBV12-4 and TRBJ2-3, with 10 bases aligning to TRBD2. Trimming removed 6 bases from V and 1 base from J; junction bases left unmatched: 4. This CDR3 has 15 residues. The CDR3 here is CASSKREGGTDTQYF. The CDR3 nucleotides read TGTGCCAGCAGCAAGCGGGAGGGCGGCACAGATACGCAGTATTTT.